This T cell receptor beta chain was captured by sequencing in a study of metastatic and nonmetastatic thyroid tumors. Whole-study context: The study looked at repertoires side by side in blood and in tumor or nodule tissue from malignant and benign thyroid patients. Overall study findings and caveats: As reported, TCR beta diversity in blood and tumor was significantly higher in malignant thyroid tumors than in benign nodules.

Patients were all untreated before their thyroid surgery. On this clone itself: As yet, its antigen is unknown.

Authors' methods: The study's classifier, a distant-metastasis tool for papillary thyroid cancer, was built using CDR3 differences across clinicopathological groups. TCRdb recomputed clones from the PCR reads via MiXCR. What appears here as the V and J calls and clone size reflects TCRdb's work, not the paper's. The sample yields 19,000 or so clones, about 30% seen once. The length of the CDR3 is 14 residues. The germline V gene encodes CDR1 SGHAT and CDR2 FQNNGV. Trimming cost V 0 bases and J 5 bases, with 7 bases left between them. The receptor's source is a female donor with papillary thyroid cancer or a benign thyroid nodule (not recorded which). Some clones in this sample may be carry-over from other donors' samples. What was sequenced was adjacent normal tissue. The chain carries TRBV11-2 and TRBJ2-2, with D perhaps TRBD2 (6 bases). CDR3 coding DNA: TGTGCCAGCAGCTTAGAGGCGGGAACCGGGGAGCTGTTTTTT. Translating gives CASSLEAGTGELFF.